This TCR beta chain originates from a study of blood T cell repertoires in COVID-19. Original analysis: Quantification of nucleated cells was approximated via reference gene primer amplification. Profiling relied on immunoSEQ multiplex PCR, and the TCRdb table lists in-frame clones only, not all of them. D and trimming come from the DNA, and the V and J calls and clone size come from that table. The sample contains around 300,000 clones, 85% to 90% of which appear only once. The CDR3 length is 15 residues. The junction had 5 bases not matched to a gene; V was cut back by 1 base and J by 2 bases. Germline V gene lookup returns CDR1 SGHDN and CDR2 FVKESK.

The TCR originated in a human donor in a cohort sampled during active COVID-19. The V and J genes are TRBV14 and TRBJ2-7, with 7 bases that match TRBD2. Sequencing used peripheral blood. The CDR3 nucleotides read TGTGCCAGCAGCCAAGGGGGAGGGAGTACCTACGAGCAGTACTTC. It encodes CASSQGGGSTYEQYF.